The text below deals with one T cell receptor beta chain. The antigen is not known. With V trimmed by 1 base and J by 5 bases, 7 bases remained unmatched. The CDR3 totals 16 residues. Germline V gene data show CDR1 as SGHTA and CDR2 as FQGNSA. Assay used: immunoSEQ multiplex PCR; TCRdb lists only in-frame clones, some missing. This sample carries about 91,000 clones, roughly 90% of them seen once, and the ten largest clones take less than 20%. This sample was taken from a study of T cell responses to AZD1222 COVID-19 vaccine. Study-level background: Whether given at about 4 or about 12 weeks, second doses were pooled.

Study outcomes and limitations: The donor group comprised mostly white British people and more females; the analysis possibly underestimated clonal diversity.

The sample consisted of peripheral blood, taken on day 0 of AZD1222 vaccination. This chain joins TRBV7-2 and TRBJ2-3, with 9 bases matching TRBD1. The TCR comes from an adult in good health. The CDR3 DNA sequence: TGTGCCAGCAGCTTAGAGAACAGGGGGCAGGTAGATACGCAGTATTTT. Translation gives CASSLENRGQVDTQYF.